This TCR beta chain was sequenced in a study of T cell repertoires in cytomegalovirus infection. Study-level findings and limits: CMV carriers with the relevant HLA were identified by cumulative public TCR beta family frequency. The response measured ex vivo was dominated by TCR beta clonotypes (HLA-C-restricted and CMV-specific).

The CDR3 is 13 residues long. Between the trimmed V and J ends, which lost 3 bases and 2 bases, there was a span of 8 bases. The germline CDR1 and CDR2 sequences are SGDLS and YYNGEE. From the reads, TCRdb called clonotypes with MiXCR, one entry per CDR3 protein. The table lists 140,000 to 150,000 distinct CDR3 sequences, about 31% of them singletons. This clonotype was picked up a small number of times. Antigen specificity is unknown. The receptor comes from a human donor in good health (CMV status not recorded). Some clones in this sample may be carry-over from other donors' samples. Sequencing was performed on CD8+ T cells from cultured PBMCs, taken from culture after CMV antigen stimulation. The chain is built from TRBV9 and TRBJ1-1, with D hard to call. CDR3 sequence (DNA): TGTGCCAGCAGCGGAAGTATAAACACTGAAGCTTTCTTT. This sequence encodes CASSGSINTEAFF. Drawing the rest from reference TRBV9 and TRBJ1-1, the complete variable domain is DSGVTQTPKHLITATGQRVTLRCSPRSGDLSVYWYQQSLDQGLQFLIQYYNGEERAKGNILERFSAQQFPDLHSELNLSSLELGDSALYFCASSGSINTEAFFGQGTRLTVV.